This T cell receptor beta chain is drawn from a study of identical twins. The CDR3 totals 14 residues. The germline V gene encodes CDR1 SGHRS and CDR2 YFSETQ. Trimming removed 4 bases at V and 7 bases at J, with 15 bases between. TCRdb redid the calling of the 5' RACE reads with MiXCR, one entry per CDR3 protein. The top ten hold 0.98% of the sample, which has 690,000 or so distinct CDR3 sequences, 8.6% seen once. This clonotype was picked up a small number of times. This sample also appeared in a second study, on yellow fever vaccine responses in identical twins.

The source material was PBMCs. The origin of this receptor is a woman between 18 and 29 years old in good health. The V call is TRBV5-1, the J call TRBJ2-1; possibly TRBD1 for D (5 bases). CDR3 amino acids: CASSDLTQGNEQFF. Here the CDR3 DNA reads TGCGCCAGCAGCGACCTGACCCAGGGTAATGAGCAGTTCTTC.